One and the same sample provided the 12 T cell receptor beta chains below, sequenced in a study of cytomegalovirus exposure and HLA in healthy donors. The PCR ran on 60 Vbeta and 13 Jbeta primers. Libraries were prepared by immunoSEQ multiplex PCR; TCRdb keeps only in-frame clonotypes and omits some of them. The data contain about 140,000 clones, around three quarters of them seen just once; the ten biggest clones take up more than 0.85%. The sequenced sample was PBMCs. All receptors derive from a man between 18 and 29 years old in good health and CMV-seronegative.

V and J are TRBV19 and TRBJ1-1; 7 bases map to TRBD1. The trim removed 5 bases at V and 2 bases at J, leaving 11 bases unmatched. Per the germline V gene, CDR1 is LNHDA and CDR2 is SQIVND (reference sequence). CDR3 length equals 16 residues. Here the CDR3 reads CASSFPRTGGNTEAFF. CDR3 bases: TGTGCCAGTAGTTTTCCCAGGACAGGCGGCAACACTGAAGCTTTCTTT.

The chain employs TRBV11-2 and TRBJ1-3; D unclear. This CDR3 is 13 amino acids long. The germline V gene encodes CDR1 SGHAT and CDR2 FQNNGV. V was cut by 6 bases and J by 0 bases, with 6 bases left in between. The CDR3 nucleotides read TGTGCCAGCAGACAATACTCTGGAAACACCATATATTTT. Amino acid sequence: CASRQYSGNTIYF.

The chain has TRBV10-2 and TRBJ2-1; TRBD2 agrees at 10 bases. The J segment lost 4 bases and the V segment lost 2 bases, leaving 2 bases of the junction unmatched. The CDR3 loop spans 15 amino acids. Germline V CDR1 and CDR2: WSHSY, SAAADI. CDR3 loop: CASSEERGGYNEQFF. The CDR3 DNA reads TGCGCCAGCAGTGAGGAGCGGGGGGGGTACAATGAGCAGTTCTTC.

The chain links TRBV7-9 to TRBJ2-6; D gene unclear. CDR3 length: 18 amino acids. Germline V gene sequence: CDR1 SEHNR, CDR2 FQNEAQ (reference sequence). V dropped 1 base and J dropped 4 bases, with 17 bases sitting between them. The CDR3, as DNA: TGTGCCAGCAGCTTAGAAAGTTCCCTGGCCTCCGGGGCCAACGTCCTGACTTTC. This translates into CASSLESSLASGANVLTF.

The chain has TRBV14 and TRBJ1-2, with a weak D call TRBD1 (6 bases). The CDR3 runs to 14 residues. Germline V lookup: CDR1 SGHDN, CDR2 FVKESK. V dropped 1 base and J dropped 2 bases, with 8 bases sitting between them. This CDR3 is CASSQVGQNYGYTF. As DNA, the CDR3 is TGTGCCAGCAGCCAAGTAGGACAGAACTATGGCTACACCTTC.

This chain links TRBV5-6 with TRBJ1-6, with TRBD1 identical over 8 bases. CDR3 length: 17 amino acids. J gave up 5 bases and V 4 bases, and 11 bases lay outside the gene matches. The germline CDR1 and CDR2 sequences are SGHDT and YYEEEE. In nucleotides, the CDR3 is TGTGCCAGCAGCCCTCAAACAGGGGGTTTGAATAATTCACCCCTCCACTTT. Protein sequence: CASSPQTGGLNNSPLHF.

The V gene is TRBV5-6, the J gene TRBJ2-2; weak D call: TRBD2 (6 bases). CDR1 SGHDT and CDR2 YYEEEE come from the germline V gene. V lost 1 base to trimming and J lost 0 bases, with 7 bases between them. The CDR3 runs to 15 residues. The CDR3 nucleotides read TGTGCCAGCAGCTTGCCGGGAGCGAACACCGGGGAGCTGTTTTTT. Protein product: CASSLPGANTGELFF.

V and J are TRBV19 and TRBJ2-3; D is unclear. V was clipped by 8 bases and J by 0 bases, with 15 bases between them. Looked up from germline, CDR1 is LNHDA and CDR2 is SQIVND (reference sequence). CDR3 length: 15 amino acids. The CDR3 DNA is TGTGCCAGTGGTTACAGTGACACTAGCACAGATACGCAGTATTTT. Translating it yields CASGYSDTSTDTQYF. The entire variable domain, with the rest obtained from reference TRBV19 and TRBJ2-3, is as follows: DGGITQSPKYLFRKEGQNVTLSCEQNLNHDAMYWYRQDPGQGLRLIYYSQIVNDFQKGDIAEGYSVSREKKESFPLTVTSAQKNPTAFYLCASGYSDTSTDTQYFGPGTRLTVL.

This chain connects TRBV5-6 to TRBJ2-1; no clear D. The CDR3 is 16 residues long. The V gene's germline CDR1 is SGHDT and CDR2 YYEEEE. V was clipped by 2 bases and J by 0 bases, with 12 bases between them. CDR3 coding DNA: TGTGCCAGCAGCTTACAGTACTTTAGCTCCTACAATGAGCAGTTCTTC. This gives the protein CASSLQYFSSYNEQFF.

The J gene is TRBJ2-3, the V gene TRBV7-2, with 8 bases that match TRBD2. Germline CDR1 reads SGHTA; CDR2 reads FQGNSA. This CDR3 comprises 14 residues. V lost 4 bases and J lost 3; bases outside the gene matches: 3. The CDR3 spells CASSSSGGTDTQYF. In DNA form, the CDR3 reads TGTGCCAGCAGCTCAAGCGGGGGTACAGATACGCAGTATTTT.

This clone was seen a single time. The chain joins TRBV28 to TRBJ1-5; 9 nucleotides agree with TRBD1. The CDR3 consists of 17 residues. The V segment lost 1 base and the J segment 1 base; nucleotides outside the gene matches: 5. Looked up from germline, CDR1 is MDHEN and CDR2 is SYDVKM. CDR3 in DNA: TGTGCCAGCAGTTTATTAGGACAGGGGTCGAGCAATCAGCCCCAGCATTTT. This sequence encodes CASSLLGQGSSNQPQHF.

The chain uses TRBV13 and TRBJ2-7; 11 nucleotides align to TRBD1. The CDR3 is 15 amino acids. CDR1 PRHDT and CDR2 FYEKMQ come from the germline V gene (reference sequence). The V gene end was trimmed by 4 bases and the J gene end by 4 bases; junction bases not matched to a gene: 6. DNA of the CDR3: TGTGCCAGCAGCTCGACCGGGACAGGGGGATACGAGCAGTACTTC. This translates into CASSSTGTGGYEQYF.